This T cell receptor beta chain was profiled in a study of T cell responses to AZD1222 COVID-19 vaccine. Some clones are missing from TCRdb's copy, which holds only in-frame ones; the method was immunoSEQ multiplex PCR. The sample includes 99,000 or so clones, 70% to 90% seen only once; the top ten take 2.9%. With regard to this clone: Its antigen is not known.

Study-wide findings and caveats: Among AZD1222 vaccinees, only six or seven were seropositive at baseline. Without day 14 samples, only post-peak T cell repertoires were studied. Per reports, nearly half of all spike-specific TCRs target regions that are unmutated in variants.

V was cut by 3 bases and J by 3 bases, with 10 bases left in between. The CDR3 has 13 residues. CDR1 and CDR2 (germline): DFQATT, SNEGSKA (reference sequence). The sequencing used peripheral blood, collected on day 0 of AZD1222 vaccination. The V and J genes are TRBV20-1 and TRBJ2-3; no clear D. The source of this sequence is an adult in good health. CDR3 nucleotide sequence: TGCAGTGCTAGTCTCGGGCAAACAGATACGCAGTATTTT. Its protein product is CSASLGQTDTQYF.